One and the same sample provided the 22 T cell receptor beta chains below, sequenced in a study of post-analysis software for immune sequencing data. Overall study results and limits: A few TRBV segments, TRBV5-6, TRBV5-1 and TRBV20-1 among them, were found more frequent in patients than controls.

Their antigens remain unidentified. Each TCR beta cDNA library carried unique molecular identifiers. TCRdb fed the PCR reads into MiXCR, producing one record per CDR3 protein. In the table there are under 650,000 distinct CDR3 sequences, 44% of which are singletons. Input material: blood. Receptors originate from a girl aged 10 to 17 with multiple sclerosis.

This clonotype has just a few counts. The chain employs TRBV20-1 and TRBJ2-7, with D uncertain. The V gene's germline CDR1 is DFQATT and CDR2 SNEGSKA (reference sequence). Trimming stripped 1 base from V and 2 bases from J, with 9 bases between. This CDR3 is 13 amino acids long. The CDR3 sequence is CSARVQLTYEQYF. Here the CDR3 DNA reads TGCAGTGCTAGAGTCCAGCTGACCTACGAGCAGTACTTC.

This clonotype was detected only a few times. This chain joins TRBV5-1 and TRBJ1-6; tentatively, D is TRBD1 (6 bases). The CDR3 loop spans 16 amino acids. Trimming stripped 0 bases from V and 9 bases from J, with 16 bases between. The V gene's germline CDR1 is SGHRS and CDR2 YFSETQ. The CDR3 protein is CASSLEAQGLGSPLHF. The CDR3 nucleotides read TGCGCCAGCAGCTTGGAGGCACAGGGTCTGGGTTCACCCCTCCACTTT.

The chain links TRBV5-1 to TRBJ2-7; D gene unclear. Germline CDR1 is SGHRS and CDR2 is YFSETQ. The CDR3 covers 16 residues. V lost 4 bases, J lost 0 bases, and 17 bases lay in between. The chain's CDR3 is CASSPQLAVPSYEQYF. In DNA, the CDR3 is TGCGCCAGCAGCCCCCAGTTGGCGGTTCCCTCCTACGAGCAGTACTTC.

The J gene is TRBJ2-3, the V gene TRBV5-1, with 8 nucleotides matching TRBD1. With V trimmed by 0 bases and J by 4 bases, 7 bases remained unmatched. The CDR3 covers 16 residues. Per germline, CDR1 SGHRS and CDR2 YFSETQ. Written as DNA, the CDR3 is TGCGCCAGCAGCTTGGCCCAACTGACAGGGGCAGATACGCAGTATTTT. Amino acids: CASSLAQLTGADTQYF.

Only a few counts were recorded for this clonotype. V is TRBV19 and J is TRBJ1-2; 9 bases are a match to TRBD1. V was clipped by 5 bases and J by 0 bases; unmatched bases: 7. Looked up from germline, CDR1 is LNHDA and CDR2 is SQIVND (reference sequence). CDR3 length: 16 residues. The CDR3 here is CASSLGQGIANYGYTF. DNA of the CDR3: TGTGCCAGTAGTCTCGGACAGGGGATAGCTAACTATGGCTACACCTTC. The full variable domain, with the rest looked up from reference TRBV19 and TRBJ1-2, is DGGITQSPKYLFRKEGQNVTLSCEQNLNHDAMYWYRQDPGQGLRLIYYSQIVNDFQKGDIAEGYSVSREKKESFPLTVTSAQKNPTAFYLCASSLGQGIANYGYTFGSGTRLTVV.

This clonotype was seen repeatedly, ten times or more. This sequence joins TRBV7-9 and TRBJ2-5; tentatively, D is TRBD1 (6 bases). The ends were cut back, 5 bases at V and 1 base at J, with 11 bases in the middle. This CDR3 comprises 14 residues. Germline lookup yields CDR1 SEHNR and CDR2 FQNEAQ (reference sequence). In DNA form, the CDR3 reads TGTGCCAGCAGCATGGACAGAATCCAAGAGACCCAGTACTTC. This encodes CASSMDRIQETQYF.

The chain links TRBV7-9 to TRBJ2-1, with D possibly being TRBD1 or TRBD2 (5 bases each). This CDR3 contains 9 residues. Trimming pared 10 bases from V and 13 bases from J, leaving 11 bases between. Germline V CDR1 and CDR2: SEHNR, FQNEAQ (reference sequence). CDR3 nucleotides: TGTGCCACCGGGACCTACCAGTTCTTC. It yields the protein CATGTYQFF.

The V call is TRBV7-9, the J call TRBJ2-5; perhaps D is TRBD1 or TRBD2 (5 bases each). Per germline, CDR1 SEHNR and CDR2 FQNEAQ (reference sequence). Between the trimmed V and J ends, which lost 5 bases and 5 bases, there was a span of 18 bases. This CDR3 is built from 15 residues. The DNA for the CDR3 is TGTGCCAGCAGCCAGACAGAGACGCGAGGGGAGACCCAGTACTTC. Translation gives CASSQTETRGETQYF.

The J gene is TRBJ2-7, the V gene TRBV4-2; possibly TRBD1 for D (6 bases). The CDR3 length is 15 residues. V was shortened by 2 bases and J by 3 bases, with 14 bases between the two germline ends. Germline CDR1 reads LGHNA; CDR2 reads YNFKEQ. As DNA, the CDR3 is TGTGCCAGCAGCCAACAGGGGATGGCGGGCTACGAGCAGTACTTC. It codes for CASSQQGMAGYEQYF.

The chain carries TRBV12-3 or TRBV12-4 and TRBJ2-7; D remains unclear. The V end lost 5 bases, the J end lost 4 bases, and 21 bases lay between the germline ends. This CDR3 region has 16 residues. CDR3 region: CASSPQHGGVKYEQYF. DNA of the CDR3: TGTGCCAGCAGTCCTCAACACGGCGGAGTAAAGTACGAGCAGTACTTC.

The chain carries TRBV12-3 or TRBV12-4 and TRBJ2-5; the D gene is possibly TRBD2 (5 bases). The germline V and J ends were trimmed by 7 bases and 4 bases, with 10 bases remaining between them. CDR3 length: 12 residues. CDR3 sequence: CASTLSGETQYF. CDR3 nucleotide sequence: TGTGCCAGCACCCTGAGCGGAGAGACCCAGTACTTC.

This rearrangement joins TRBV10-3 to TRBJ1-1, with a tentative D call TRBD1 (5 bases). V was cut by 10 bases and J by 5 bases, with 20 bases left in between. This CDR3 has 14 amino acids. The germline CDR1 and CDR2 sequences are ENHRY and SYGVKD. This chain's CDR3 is CATWGGALRTEAFF. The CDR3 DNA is TGTGCCACCTGGGGGGGAGCCCTTAGGACTGAAGCTTTCTTT.

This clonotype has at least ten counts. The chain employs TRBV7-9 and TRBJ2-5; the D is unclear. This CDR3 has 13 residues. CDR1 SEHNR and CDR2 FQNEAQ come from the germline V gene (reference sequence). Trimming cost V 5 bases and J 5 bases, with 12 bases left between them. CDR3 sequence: CASSPYPGETQYF. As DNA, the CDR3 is TGTGCCAGCAGCCCGTATCCCGGGGAGACCCAGTACTTC.

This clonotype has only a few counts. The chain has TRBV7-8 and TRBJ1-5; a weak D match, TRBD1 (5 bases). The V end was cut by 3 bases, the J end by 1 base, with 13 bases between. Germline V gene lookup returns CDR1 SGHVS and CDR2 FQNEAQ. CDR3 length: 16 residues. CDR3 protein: CASSFSQGRSNQPQHF. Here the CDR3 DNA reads TGTGCCAGCAGCTTTTCTCAGGGTAGAAGCAATCAGCCCCAGCATTTT. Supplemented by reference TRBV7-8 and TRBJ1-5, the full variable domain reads GAGVSQSPRYKVAKRGQDVALRCDPISGHVSLFWYQQALGQGPEFLTYFQNEAQLDKSGLPSDRFFAERPEGSVSTLKIQRTQQEDSAVYLCASSFSQGRSNQPQHFGDGTRLSIL.

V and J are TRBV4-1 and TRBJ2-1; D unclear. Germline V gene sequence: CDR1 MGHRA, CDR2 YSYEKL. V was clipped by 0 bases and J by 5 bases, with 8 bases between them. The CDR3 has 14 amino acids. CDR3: CASSQEAANNEQFF. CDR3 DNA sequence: TGCGCCAGCAGCCAAGAGGCGGCAAACAATGAGCAGTTCTTC.

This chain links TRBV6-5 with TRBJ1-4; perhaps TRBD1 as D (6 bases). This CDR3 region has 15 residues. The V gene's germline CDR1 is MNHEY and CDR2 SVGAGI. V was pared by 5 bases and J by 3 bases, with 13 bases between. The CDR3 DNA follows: TGTGCCAGCAGTCTCGACAGGACACCTAATGAAAAACTGTTTTTT. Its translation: CASSLDRTPNEKLFF.

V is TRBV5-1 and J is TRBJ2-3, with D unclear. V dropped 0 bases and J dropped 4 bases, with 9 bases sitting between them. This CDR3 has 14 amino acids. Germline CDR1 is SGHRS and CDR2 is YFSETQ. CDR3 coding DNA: TGCGCCAGCAGCTTGGCGGTGACCTCAGATACGCAGTATTTT. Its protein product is CASSLAVTSDTQYF.

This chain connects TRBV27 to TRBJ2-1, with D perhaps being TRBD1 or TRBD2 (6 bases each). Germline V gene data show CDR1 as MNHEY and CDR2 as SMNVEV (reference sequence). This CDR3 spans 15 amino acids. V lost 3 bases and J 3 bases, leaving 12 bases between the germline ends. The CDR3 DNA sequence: TGTGCCAGCAGTTTTCGGGGGCGGATCTACAATGAGCAGTTCTTC. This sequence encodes CASSFRGRIYNEQFF.

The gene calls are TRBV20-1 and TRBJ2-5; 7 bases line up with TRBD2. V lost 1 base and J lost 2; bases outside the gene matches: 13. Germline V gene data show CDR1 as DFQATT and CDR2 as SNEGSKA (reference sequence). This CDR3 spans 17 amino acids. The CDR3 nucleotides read TGCAGTGCTAGAGCGGTCGGGCTAGCGGCACAACAAGAGACCCAGTACTTC. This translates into CSARAVGLAAQQETQYF.

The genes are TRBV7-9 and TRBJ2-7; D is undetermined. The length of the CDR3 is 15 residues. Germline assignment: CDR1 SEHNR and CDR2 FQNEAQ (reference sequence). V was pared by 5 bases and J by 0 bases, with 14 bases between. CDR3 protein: CASSPVKDDSYEQYF. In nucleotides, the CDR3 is TGTGCCAGCAGCCCCGTCAAGGACGACTCCTACGAGCAGTACTTC.

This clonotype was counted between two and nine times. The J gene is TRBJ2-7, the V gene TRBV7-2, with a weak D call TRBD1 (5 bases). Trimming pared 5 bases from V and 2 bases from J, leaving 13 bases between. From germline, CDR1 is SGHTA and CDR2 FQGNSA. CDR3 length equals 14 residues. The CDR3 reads CASSPLTAAYEQYF. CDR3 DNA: TGTGCCAGCAGCCCGCTGACAGCAGCCTACGAGCAGTACTTC.

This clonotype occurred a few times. The CDR3 loop is CASLPRVAGYTF. In DNA, the CDR3 is TGTGCCAGCCTCCCCCGGGTGGCTGGCTACACCTTC. This chain uses TRBV7-9 with TRBJ1-2; D remains unclear. Between the trimmed V and J ends, which lost 8 bases and 7 bases, there was a span of 14 bases. CDR3 length: 12 amino acids. Germline-derived CDR1 and CDR2 are SEHNR and FQNEAQ (reference sequence).